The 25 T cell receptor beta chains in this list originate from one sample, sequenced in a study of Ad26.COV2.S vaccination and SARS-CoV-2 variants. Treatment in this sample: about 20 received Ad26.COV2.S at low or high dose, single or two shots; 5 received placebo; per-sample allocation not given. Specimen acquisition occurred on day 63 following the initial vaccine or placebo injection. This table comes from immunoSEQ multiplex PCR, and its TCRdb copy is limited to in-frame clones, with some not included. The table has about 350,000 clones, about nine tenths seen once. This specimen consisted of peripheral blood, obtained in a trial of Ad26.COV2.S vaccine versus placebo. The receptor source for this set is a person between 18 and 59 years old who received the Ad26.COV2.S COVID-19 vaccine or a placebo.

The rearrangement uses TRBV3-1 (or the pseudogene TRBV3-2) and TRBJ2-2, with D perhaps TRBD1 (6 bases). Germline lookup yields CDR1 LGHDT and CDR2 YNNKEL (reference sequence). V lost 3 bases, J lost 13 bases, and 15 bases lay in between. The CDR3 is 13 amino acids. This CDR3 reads CASSQPDRSGLFF. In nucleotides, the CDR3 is TGTGCCAGCAGCCAGCCCGACAGGTCTGGGCTGTTTTTT.

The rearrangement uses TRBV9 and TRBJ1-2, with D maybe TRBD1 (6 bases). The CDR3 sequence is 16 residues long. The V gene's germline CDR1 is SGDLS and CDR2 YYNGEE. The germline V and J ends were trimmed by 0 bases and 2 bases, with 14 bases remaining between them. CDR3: CASSVATRGENYGYTF. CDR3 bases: TGTGCCAGCAGCGTAGCCACTAGGGGGGAGAACTATGGCTACACCTTC.

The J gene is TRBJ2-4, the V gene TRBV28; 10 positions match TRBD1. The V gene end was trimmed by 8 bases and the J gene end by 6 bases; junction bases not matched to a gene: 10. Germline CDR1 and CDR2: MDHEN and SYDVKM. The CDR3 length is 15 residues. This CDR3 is CASGIWGQGLNIQYF. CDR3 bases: TGTGCCAGCGGGATTTGGGGACAGGGGCTAAACATTCAGTACTTC.

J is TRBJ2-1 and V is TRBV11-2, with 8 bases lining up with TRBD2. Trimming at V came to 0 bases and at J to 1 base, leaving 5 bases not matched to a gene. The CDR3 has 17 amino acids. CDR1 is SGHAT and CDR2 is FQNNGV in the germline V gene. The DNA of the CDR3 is TGTGCCAGCAGCTTAGAAGCGGGGGATCCGTCCTACAATGAGCAGTTCTTC. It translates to CASSLEAGDPSYNEQFF. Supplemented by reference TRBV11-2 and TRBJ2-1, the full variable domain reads EAGVAQSPRYKIIEKRQSVAFWCNPISGHATLYWYQQILGQGPKLLIQFQNNGVVDDSQLPKDRFSAERLKGVDSTLKIQPAKLEDSAVYLCASSLEAGDPSYNEQFFGPGTRLTVL.

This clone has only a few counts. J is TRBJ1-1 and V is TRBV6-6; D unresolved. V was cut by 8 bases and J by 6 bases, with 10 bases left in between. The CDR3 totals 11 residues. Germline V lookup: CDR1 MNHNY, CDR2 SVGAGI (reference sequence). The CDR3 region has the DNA TGTGCCAGCTGTCAGCGGGCTGAAGCTTTCTTT. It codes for CASCQRAEAFF.

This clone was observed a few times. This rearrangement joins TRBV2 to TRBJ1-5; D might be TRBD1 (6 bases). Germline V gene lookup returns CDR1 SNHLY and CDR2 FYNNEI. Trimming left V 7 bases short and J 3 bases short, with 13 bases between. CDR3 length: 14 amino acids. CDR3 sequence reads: CASNLDRPNQPQHF. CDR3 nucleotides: TGTGCCAGCAACTTAGACAGGCCCAATCAGCCCCAGCATTTT.

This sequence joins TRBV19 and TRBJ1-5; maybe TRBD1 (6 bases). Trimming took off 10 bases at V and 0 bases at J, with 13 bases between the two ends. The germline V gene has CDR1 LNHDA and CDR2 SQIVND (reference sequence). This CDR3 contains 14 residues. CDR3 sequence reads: CAIGQTYSNQPQHF. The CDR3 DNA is TGTGCCATCGGACAGACTTATAGCAATCAGCCCCAGCATTTT.

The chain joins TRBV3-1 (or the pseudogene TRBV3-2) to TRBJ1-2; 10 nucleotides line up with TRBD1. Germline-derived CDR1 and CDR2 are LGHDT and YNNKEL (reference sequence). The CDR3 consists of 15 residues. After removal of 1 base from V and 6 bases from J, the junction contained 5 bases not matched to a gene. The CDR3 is CASSQVAGTGDGYTF. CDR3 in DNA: TGTGCCAGCAGCCAAGTAGCCGGGACAGGGGATGGCTACACCTTC.

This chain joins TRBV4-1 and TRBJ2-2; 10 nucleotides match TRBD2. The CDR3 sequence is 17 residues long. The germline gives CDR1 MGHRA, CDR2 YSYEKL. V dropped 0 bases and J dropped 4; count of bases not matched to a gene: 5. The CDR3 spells CASSQDVVAGGTGELFF. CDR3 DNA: TGCGCCAGCAGCCAAGATGTGGTAGCGGGGGGCACCGGGGAGCTGTTTTTT.

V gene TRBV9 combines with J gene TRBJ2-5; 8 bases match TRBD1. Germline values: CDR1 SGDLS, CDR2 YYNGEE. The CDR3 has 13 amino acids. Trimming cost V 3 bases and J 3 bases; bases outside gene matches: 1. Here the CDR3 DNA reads TGTGCCAGCAGCGCAGGGGGCGAAGAGACCCAGTACTTC. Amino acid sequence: CASSAGGEETQYF. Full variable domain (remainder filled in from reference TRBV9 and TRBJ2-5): DSGVTQTPKHLITATGQRVTLRCSPRSGDLSVYWYQQSLDQGLQFLIQYYNGEERAKGNILERFSAQQFPDLHSELNLSSLELGDSALYFCASSAGGEETQYFGPGTRLLVL.

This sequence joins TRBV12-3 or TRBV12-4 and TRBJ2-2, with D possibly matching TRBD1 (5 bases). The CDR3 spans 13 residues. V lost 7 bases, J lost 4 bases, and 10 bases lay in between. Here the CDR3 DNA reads TGTGCCAGCATCACAGGTAGCACCGGGGAGCTGTTTTTT. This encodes CASITGSTGELFF.

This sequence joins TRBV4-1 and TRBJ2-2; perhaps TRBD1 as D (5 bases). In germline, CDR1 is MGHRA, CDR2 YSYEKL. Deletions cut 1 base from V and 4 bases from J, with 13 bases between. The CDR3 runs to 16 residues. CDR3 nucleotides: TGCGCCAGCAGCCAAGGGACGACAGCCCGCACCGGGGAGCTGTTTTTT. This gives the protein CASSQGTTARTGELFF.

The CDR3 DNA is TGCGCCAGCAGCGCAACAGCCTATGGCTACACCTTC. As protein: CASSATAYGYTF. The chain recombines TRBV4-1 with TRBJ1-2; no clear D. Trimming cost V 5 bases and J 4 bases, with 8 bases left between them. Germline V gene data show CDR1 as MGHRA and CDR2 as YSYEKL. The CDR3 has 12 amino acids.

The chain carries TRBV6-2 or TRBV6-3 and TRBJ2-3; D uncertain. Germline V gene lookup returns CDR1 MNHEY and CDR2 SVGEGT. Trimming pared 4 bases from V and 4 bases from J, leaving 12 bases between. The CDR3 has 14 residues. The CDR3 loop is CASSSPRSADTQYF. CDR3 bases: TGTGCCAGCAGTTCCCCCCGCTCAGCAGATACGCAGTATTTT.

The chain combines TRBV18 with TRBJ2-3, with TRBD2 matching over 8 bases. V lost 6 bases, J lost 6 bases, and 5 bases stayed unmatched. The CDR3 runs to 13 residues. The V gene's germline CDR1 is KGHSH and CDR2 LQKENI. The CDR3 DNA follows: TGTGCCAGCTCCCGCGGGGGGACGGATACGCAGTATTTT. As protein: CASSRGGTDTQYF.

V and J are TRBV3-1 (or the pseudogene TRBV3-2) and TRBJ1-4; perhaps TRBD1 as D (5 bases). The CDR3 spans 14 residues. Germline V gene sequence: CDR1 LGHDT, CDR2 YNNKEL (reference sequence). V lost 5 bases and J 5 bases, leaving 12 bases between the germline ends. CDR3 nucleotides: TGTGCCAGCAGCTTCGGGACGGCAAATGAAAAACTGTTTTTT. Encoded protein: CASSFGTANEKLFF.

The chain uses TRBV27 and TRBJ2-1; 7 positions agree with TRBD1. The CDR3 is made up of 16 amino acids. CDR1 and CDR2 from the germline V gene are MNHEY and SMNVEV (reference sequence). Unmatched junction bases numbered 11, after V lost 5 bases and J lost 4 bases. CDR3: CASSTPWGTDYNEQFF. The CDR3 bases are TGTGCCAGCAGTACCCCCTGGGGGACAGATTACAATGAGCAGTTCTTC.

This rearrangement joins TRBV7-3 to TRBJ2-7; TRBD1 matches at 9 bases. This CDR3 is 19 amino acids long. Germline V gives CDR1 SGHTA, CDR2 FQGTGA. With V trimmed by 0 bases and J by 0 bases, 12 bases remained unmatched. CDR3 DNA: TGTGCCAGCAGCTTAACGGGCCCTCGGGGGGACAGGGTCTCCTACGAGCAGTACTTC. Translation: CASSLTGPRGDRVSYEQYF.

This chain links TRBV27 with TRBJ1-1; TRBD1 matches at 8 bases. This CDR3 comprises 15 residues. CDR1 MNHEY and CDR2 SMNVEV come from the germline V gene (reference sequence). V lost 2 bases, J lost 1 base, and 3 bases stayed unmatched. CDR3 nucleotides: TGTGCCAGCAGTTTACTGACAGGGGCGAACACTGAAGCTTTCTTT. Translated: CASSLLTGANTEAFF.

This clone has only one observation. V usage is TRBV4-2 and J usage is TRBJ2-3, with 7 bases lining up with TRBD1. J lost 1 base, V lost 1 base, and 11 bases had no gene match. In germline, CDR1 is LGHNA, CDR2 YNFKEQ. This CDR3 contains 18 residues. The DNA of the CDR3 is TGTGCCAGCAGCCAAGTCGGGGTAGAGGGGGCGGGCACAGATACGCAGTATTTT. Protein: CASSQVGVEGAGTDTQYF.

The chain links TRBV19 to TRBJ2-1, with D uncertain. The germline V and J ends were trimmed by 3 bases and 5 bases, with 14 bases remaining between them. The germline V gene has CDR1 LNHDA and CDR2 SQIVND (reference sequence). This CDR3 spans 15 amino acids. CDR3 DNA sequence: TGTGCCAGTAGTATCCCCAGGTTTCGAGACAATGAGCAGTTCTTC. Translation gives CASSIPRFRDNEQFF.

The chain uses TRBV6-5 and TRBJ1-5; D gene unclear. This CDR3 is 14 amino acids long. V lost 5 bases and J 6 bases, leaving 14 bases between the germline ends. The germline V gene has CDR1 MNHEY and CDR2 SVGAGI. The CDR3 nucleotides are TGTGCCAGCAGTCCCTGGGATTCGGGTCAGCCCCAGCATTTT. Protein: CASSPWDSGQPQHF.

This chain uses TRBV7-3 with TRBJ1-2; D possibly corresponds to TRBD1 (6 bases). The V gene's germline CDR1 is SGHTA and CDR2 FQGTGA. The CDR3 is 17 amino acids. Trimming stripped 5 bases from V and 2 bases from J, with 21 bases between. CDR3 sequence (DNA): TGTGCCAGCAGCCCATGGAGTCAGGGGCTATCCAACTATGGCTACACCTTC. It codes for CASSPWSQGLSNYGYTF.

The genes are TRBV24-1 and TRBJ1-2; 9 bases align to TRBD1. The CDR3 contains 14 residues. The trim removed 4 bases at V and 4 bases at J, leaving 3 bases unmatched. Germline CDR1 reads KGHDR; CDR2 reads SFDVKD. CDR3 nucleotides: TGTGCCACCAGTGACTCGGACAGGGGCTATGGCTACACCTTC. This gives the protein CATSDSDRGYGYTF.

The DNA for the CDR3 is TGTGCCACCTCGTCGGGGGGGGGCACAGATACGCAGTATTTT. Protein sequence: CATSSGGGTDTQYF. The gene calls are TRBV3-1 (or the pseudogene TRBV3-2) and TRBJ2-3; 8 bases line up with TRBD2. CDR3 length: 14 residues. The ends lost 10 bases at V and 1 base at J; junction bases unmatched: 7. From germline, CDR1 is LGHDT and CDR2 YNNKEL (reference sequence).